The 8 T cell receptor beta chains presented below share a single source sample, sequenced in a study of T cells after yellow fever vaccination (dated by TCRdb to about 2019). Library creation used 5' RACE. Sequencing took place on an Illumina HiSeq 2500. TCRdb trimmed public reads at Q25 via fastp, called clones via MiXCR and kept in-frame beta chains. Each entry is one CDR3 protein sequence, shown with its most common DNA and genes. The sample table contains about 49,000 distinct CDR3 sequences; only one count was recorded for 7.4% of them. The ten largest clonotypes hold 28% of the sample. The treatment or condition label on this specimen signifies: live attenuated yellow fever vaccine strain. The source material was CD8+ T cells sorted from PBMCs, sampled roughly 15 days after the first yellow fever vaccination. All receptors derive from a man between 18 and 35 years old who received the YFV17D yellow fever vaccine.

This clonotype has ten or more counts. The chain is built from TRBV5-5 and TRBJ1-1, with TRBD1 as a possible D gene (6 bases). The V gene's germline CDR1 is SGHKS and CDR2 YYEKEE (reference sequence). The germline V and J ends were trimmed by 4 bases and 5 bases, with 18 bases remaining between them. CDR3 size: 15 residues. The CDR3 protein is CASSVPRGSGTEAFF. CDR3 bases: TGTGCCAGCAGCGTACCCAGGGGATCGGGAACTGAAGCTTTCTTT. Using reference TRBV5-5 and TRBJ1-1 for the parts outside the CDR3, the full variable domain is DAGVTQSPTHLIKTRGQQVTLRCSPISGHKSVSWYQQVLGQGPQFIFQYYEKEERGRGNFPDRFSARQFPNYSSELNVNALLLGDSALYLCASSVPRGSGTEAFFGQGTRLTVV.

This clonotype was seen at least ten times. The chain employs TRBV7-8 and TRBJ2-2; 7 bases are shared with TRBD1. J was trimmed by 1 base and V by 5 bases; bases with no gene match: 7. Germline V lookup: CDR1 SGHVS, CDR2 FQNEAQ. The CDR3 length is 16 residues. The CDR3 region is CASSTQGMQNTGELFF. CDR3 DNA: TGTGCCAGCAGCACACAGGGGATGCAGAACACCGGGGAGCTGTTTTTT.

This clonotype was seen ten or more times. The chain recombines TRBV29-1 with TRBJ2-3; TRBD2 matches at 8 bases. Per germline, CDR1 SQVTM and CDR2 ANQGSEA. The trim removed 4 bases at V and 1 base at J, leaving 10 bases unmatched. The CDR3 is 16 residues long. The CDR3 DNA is TGCAGCGTTGCGGGTTGGACTAGCAAGGGCACAGATACGCAGTATTTT. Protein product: CSVAGWTSKGTDTQYF.

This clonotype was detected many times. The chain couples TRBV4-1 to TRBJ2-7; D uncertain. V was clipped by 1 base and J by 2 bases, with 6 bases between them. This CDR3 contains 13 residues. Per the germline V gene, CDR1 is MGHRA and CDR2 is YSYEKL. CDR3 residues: CASSQGATYEQYV. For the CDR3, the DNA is TGCGCCAGCAGCCAAGGAGCGACCTACGAGCAGTACGTC.

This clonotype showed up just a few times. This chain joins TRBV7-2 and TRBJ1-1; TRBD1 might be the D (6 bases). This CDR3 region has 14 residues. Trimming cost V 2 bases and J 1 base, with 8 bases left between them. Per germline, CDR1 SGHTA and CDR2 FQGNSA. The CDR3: CASSLPGENTEAFF. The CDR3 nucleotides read TGTGCCAGCAGCTTACCAGGGGAGAACACTGAAGCTTTCTTT.

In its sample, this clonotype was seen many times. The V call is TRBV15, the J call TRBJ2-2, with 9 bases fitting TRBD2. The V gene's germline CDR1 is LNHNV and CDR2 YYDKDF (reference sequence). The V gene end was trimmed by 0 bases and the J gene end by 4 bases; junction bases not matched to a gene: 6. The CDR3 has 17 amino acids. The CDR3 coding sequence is TGTGCCACCAGCAGAGATAGACTAGCGGAGAGCACCGGGGAGCTGTTTTTT. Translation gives CATSRDRLAESTGELFF.

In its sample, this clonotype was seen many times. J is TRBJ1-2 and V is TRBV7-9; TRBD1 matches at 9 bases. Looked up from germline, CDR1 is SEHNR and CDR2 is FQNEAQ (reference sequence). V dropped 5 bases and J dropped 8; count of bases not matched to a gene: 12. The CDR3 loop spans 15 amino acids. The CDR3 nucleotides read TGTGCCAGCAGCCTCCCGGGACAGGGCCGATCGGGCTACACCTTC. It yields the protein CASSLPGQGRSGYTF.

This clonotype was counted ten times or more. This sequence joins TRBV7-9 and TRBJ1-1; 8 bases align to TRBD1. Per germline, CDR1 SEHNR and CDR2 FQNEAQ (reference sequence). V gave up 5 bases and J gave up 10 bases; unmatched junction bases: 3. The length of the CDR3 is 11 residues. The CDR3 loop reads CASSPGTGAFF. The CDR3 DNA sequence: TGTGCCAGCAGCCCGGGGACAGGAGCTTTCTTT.